This T cell receptor beta chain derives from a study of blood T cell repertoires in COVID-19 (dated by TCRdb to the early 2020s). Study-wide context: Samples covering the acute and convalescent phases of COVID-19 were provided by collaborators in the United States, Italy and Spain. The dataset comprised deeply sampled blood TCRbeta repertoires from subjects exposed to, actively infected with, or recovered from COVID-19. A de-identified subject ID, COVID-19 status, age in years and sex were almost always included in the sample metadata. Samples came from the ongoing ImmuneRACE study (first 160 participants) plus 1,254 subjects from 6 global collaborators. A freely available public database, intended as a resource for researchers studying the immune response to SARS-CoV-2, is where the repertoires were released. Where available, HLA class I and class II types were obtained from metadata supplied by the sample provider rather than from assay-based typing. The prospective study material was composed of cDNA or gDNA derived from T cells, B-cell-depleted T cells, or PBMCs. Points the paper makes about the study in general: The quantity of clinical and demographic metadata differed by source and by participant and was supplied without curation.

The sample holds a few counts of this clone. This receptor's antigen is unknown. One base away there is no much larger clone; base qualities are not given. Each collaborating institution followed its own protocols to collect whole blood in K2EDTA tubes. For TCRbeta analysis, collaborators shipped samples in one of three forms: frozen whole blood, isolated PBMCs, or DNA extracted from either of those sample types. The immunoSEQ Assay, a bias-controlled multiplex PCR, was used to amplify TCRbeta CDR3 regions from genomic DNA. The original methods were these. Nucleated cell counts per sample were estimated from amplification of reference gene primers within the assay. To quantify the absolute abundance of each unique TCRbeta CDR3 rearrangement, sequence reads were collapsed and filtered. For each sample, productive Simpson clonality was calculated by taking the square root of Simpson's diversity index across productive rearrangements. TCRdb provides this immuneACCESS table in a form limited to in-frame rearrangements. Some clones are lacking; in checked studies, under half of them reflect an unresolved V gene, and why the rest are absent is not known. V, J and clone size derive from that table, while D and trimming were established from the DNA sequence. The table for this sample lists 250,000 or so clones; around 87% of them were counted only once. 5.5% to 9% of the sample rests with the top ten.

From its cysteine to its phenylalanine, the CDR3 spans 14 amino acids. Only the CDR3 DNA is retained, 42 bases long and in frame from the first base. Trimming takes 7 bases from V and 8 bases from J, and the germline ends sit 15 bases apart. From the germline V gene, CDR1 is MNHEY and CDR2 is SVGAGI. Here the chain combines TRBV6-5 and TRBJ1-6; the D gene is perhaps TRBD1, on 5 matching bases. This sequence originates from a woman in her seventies with active or convalescent COVID-19. Sequenced sample: peripheral blood. The CDR3 protein sequence reads: CASIGGGVDSPLHF. At the DNA level, the sequence is TGTGCCAGCATCGGGGGAGGGGTGGATTCACCCCTCCACTTT.